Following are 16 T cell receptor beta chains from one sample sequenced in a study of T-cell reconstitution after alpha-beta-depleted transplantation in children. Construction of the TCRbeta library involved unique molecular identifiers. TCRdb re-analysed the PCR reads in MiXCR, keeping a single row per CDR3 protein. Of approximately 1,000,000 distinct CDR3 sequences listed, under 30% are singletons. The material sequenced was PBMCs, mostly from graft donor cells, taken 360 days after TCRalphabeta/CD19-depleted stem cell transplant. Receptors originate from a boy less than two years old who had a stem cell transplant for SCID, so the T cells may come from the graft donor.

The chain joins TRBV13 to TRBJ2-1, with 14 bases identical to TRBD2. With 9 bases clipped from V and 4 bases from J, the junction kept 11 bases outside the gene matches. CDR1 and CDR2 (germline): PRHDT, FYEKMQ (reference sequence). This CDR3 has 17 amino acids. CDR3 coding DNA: TGTGCCAGGAGCAAGTTGTGGACTAGCGGGGGGTACAATGAGCAGTTCTTC. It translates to CARSKLWTSGGYNEQFF.

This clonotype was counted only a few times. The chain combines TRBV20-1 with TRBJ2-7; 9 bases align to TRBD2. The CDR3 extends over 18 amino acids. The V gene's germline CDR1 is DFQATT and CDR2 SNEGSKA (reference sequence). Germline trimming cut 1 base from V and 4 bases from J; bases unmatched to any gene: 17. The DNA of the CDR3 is TGCAGTGCTAGAGGAACCGGGACAGATTTAGCGGGGGTATACGAGCAGTACTTC. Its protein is CSARGTGTDLAGVYEQYF.

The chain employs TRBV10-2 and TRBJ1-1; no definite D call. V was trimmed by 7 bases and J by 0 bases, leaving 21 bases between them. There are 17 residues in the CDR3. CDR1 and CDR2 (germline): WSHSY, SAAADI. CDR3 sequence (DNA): TGCGCCAGCATCCCATCGCCCGTAGCTTACTTGAACACTGAAGCTTTCTTT. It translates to CASIPSPVAYLNTEAFF.

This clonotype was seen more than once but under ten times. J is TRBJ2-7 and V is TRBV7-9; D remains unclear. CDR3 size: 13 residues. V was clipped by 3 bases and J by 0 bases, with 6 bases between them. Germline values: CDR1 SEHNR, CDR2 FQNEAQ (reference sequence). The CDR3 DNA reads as TGTGCCAGCAGCTTGTCATTCTCCTACGAGCAGTACTTC. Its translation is CASSLSFSYEQYF.

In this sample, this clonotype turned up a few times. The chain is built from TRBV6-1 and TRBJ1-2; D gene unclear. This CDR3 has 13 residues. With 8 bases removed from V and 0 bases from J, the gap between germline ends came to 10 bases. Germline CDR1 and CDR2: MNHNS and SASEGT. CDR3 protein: CASAAAPNYGYTF. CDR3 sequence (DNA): TGTGCCAGCGCGGCAGCCCCTAACTATGGCTACACCTTC.

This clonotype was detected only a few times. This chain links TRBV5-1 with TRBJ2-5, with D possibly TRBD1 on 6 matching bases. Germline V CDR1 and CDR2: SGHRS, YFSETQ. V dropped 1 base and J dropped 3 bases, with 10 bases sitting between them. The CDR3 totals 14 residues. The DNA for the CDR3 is TGCGCCAGCAGCTTGCTTTACAGGGAAGAGACCCAGTACTTC. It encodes CASSLLYREETQYF.

CDR3 bases: TGTGCCAGCAGCGGGGACAGGGGAAATTCCATGAACACTGAAGCTTTCTTT. Translated, it gives CASSGDRGNSMNTEAFF. The V and J genes are TRBV12-3 or TRBV12-4 and TRBJ1-1, with 10 bases lining up with TRBD1. The CDR3 extends over 17 amino acids. The V gene end was trimmed by 6 bases and the J gene end by 0 bases; junction bases not matched to a gene: 10.

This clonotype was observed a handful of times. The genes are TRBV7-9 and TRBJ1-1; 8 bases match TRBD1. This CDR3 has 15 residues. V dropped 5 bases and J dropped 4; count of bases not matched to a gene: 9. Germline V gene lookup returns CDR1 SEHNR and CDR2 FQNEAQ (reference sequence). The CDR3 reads CASSPRDRSSTEAFF. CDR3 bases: TGTGCCAGCAGCCCCAGGGACAGGTCCTCCACTGAAGCTTTCTTT. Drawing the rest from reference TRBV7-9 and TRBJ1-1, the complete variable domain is DTGVSQNPRHKITKRGQNVTFRCDPISEHNRLYWYRQTLGQGPEFLTYFQNEAQLEKSRLLSDRFSAERPKGSFSTLEIQRTEQGDSAMYLCASSPRDRSSTEAFFGQGTRLTVV.

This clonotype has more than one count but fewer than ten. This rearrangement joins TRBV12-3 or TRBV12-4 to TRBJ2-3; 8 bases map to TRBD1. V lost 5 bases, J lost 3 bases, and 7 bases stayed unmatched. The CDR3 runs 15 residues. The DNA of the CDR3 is TGTGCCAGCAGTGAACAGGGGGTAGGGACAGATACGCAGTATTTT. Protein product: CASSEQGVGTDTQYF.

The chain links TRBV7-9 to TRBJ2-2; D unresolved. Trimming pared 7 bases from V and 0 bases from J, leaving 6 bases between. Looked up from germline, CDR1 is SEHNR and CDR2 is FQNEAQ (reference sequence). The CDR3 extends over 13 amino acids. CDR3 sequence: CASTSPNTGELFF. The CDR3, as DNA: TGTGCCAGCACCAGTCCGAACACCGGGGAGCTGTTTTTT.

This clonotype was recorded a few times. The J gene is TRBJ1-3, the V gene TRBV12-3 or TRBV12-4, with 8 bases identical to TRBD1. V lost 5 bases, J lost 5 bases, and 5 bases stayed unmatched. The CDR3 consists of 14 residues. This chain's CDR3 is CASSRDRGRNTIYF. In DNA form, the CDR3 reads TGTGCCAGCAGTCGAGACAGGGGCCGAAACACCATATATTTT.

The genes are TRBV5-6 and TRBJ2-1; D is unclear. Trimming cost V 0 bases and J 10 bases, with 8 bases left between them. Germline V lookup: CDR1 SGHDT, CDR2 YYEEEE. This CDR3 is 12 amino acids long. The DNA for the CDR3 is TGTGCCAGCAGCTTGGGCCAGGAAGAGCAGTTCTTC. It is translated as CASSLGQEEQFF.

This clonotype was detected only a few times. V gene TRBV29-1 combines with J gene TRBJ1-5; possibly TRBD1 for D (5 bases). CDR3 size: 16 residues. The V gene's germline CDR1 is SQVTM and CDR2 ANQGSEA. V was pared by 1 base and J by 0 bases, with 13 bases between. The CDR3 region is CSVEVFVTDSNQPQHF. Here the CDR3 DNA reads TGCAGCGTTGAAGTATTCGTGACAGATAGCAATCAGCCCCAGCATTTT.

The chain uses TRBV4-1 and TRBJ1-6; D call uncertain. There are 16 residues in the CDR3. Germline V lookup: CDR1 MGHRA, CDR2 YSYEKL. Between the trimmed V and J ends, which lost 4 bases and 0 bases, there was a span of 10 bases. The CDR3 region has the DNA TGCGCCAGCAGCCGAATGATTAGCTCCTATAATTCACCCCTCCACTTT. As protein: CASSRMISSYNSPLHF.

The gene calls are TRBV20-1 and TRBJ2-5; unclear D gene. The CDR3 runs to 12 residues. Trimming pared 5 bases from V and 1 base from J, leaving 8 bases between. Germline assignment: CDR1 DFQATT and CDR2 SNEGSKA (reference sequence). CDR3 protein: CSAVQAQETQYF. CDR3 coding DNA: TGCAGTGCTGTCCAGGCCCAAGAGACCCAGTACTTC.

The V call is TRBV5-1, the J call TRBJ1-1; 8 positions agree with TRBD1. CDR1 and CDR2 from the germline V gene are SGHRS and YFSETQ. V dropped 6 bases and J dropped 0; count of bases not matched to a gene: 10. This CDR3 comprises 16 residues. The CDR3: CASTVGTGGLNTEAFF. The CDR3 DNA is TGCGCCAGCACTGTAGGGACAGGAGGGCTGAACACTGAAGCTTTCTTT.